The TCR beta chain described here comes from a study of tumor and adjacent non-tumor tissue in lung cancer. Looking at the study overall: Aged roughly 31 to 80 years, patients included 9 to 11 men and a few women with stage I to III disease.

No cell sorting was done before RNA was extracted from the tissue. Donors were chemotherapy-naive, newly diagnosed lung cancer surgical patients in China, August–late 2014. The CDR3 runs 13 residues. Germline V gene data show CDR1 as ENHRY and CDR2 as SYGVKD. As regards this clonotype: One end of the junction is discordant with germline, which a read error may explain.

The library came from three nested PCR rounds adapted from ARM-PCR protocols. One entry per CDR3 protein results from TCRdb running MiXCR on the multiplex PCR reads. The sample has roughly 70,000 distinct CDR3 sequences, around 73% seen once. The sequence was collected from a man aged 55 to 70 with non-small cell lung cancer. J is TRBJ1-1 and V is TRBV10-3; D ambiguous. The sample comprised lung tumor tissue. The chain's CDR3 is CAFSSDLNTDAFF. Written as DNA, the CDR3 is TGTGCCTTCAGCTCAGACCTGAACACTGATGCTTTCTTT.